These 12 T cell receptor beta chains were all obtained from the same sample, sequenced in a study of response to subunit inactivated influenza vaccine. TCRdb re-analysed the RT-PCR reads in MiXCR, keeping a single row per CDR3 protein. The sample records about 610,000 distinct CDR3 sequences, 14% being singletons. Sequencing was performed on PBMCs from blood, taken 11 to 12 days after vaccination. These TCRs come from a man in his forties or fifties who received an inactivated influenza vaccine.

V is TRBV20-1 and J is TRBJ2-5, with 7 bases identical to TRBD2. The length of the CDR3 is 14 residues. Germline V gene sequence: CDR1 DFQATT, CDR2 SNEGSKA (reference sequence). V dropped 3 bases and J dropped 5; count of bases not matched to a gene: 9. CDR3 in amino acids: CSASGAGRAETQYF. CDR3 coding DNA: TGCAGTGCTAGTGGGGCAGGGAGGGCGGAGACCCAGTACTTC.

The rearrangement joins TRBV5-1 to TRBJ2-1; either TRBD1 or TRBD2 may supply D (5 bases each). The CDR3 length is 13 residues. The germline CDR1 and CDR2 sequences are SGHRS and YFSETQ. The ends were cut back, 4 bases at V and 9 bases at J, with 14 bases in the middle. This CDR3 is CASSVYPRGEQFF. The CDR3 DNA follows: TGCGCCAGCAGCGTATACCCGAGGGGTGAGCAGTTCTTC.

The gene calls are TRBV5-6 and TRBJ2-2; TRBD2 might be the D (6 bases). CDR3 length: 16 amino acids. Trimming cost V 4 bases and J 1 base, with 14 bases left between them. CDR1 and CDR2 (germline): SGHDT, YYEEEE. The CDR3 sequence is CASSAPGLQNTGELFF. The CDR3 DNA reads as TGTGCCAGCAGCGCTCCGGGACTCCAGAACACCGGGGAGCTGTTTTTT.

This clonotype was found a few times. This chain links TRBV24-1 with TRBJ1-4; D is unclear. Germline values: CDR1 KGHDR, CDR2 SFDVKD. V shed 4 bases and J shed 8 bases, with 16 bases lying between them. This CDR3 is 15 amino acids long. The CDR3 DNA reads as TGTGCCACCAGTGAGACCACGGGATTCGGGGAAAAACTGTTTTTT. Protein sequence: CATSETTGFGEKLFF.

V gene TRBV20-1 combines with J gene TRBJ1-6; D not resolved. In germline, CDR1 is DFQATT, CDR2 SNEGSKA (reference sequence). V dropped 3 bases and J dropped 3 bases, with 9 bases sitting between them. There are 14 residues in the CDR3. The CDR3 is CSARGANYNSPLHF. CDR3 nucleotide sequence: TGCAGTGCTAGGGGTGCGAACTATAATTCACCCCTCCACTTT.

In this sample, this clonotype turned up once. The junction departs from the called germline gene at one end, perhaps through a read error. This chain links TRBV2 with TRBJ2-1, with 9 bases matching TRBD2. Looked up from germline, CDR1 is SNHLY and CDR2 is FYNNEI. The CDR3 runs 16 residues. In nucleotides, the CDR3 is TGTGCCAGCAGTAGACTAGCGGACTCGCCCCAACACTACAGGCGATTC. This codes for CASSRLADSPQHYRRF.

The V gene is TRBV12-3 or TRBV12-4, the J gene TRBJ2-2; 9 nucleotides align to TRBD1. V lost 5 bases, J lost 6 bases, and 7 bases stayed unmatched. CDR3 length: 15 residues. The CDR3 loop reads CASSPRTGVAGELFF. The CDR3 coding sequence is TGTGCCAGCAGTCCGCGGACAGGGGTAGCCGGGGAGCTGTTTTTT.

In this sample, this clonotype turned up a few times. V is TRBV5-5 and J is TRBJ1-5; tentative D call: TRBD1 (6 bases). The CDR3 totals 13 residues. CDR1 and CDR2 from the germline V gene are SGHKS and YYEKEE (reference sequence). The germline V and J ends were trimmed by 5 bases and 3 bases, with 9 bases remaining between them. The CDR3 reads CASSWDNNQPQHF. The CDR3 nucleotides are TGTGCCAGCAGTTGGGACAACAATCAGCCCCAGCATTTT.

The sample holds a few counts of this clonotype. The chain is built from TRBV5-1 and TRBJ1-1; 7 bases align to TRBD1. Germline lookup yields CDR1 SGHRS and CDR2 YFSETQ. This CDR3 has 17 residues. J was trimmed by 0 bases and V by 4 bases; bases with no gene match: 12. CDR3 loop: CASSPRIWTGMNTEAFF. Here the CDR3 DNA reads TGCGCCAGCAGCCCTAGAATCTGGACAGGAATGAACACTGAAGCTTTCTTT.

This clonotype occurred many times. The chain joins TRBV29-1 to TRBJ1-2; TRBD1 agrees at 9 bases. V was pared by 8 bases and J by 4 bases, with 8 bases of the junction left unmatched. Looked up from germline, CDR1 is SQVTM and CDR2 is ANQGSEA. This CDR3 contains 13 residues. The CDR3 spells CSSTGGDGYGYTF. The CDR3 DNA reads as TGCAGCTCCACAGGGGGCGATGGCTATGGCTACACCTTC.

This clonotype has a handful of counts. This chain links TRBV20-1 with TRBJ2-1, with 10 positions matching TRBD2. In germline, CDR1 is DFQATT, CDR2 SNEGSKA (reference sequence). This CDR3 has 18 residues. V was clipped by 2 bases and J by 8 bases; unmatched bases: 18. In DNA form, the CDR3 reads TGCAGTGCTAGAAGGTCGCGAGGAGCGGGGGGGGCCGTGGATGAGCAGTTCTTC. Its protein is CSARRSRGAGGAVDEQFF.

This clonotype was seen ten or more times. The V gene is TRBV29-1, the J gene TRBJ2-3; either TRBD1 or TRBD2 may fit D (6 bases each). Germline V gene lookup returns CDR1 SQVTM and CDR2 ANQGSEA. This CDR3 has 13 residues. Between the trimmed V and J ends, which lost 4 bases and 4 bases, there was a span of 12 bases. CDR3 amino acids: CSVGWGAPDTQYF. CDR3 nucleotide sequence: TGCAGCGTTGGTTGGGGGGCTCCAGATACGCAGTATTTT.